Listed below are T cell receptor beta chains from one sample, sequenced in a study of PD-1 blockade in classical Hodgkin lymphoma. The repertoire was sequenced with immunoSEQ multiplex PCR; TCRdb's copy has only in-frame clones and lacks some. The sample consists of roughly 70,000 clones, 85% to 95% of them appearing once. Sequencing was performed on peripheral blood mononuclear cells (PBMCs). The receptors shown here come from a human donor with classical Hodgkin lymphoma. The CDR3 runs from the conserved cysteine through the conserved F or W. A D gene is named only where the DNA matches it firmly. Size is stated for part of the rows, as once, few or many counts, or as a class when the clone is expanded.

d_gene: -
j_gene: TRBJ2-7
v_gene: TRBV19
abundance: -
CDR3nt: TGTGCCAGTAGTGTGGACGTTGGAGCCGAGCAGTACTTC
CDR3aa: CASSVDVGAEQYF

d_gene: TRBD2
j_gene: TRBJ2-7
v_gene: TRBV7-2
abundance: -
CDR3nt: TGTGCCAGCAGCTTAGGGGGGGGAGTCTGGGCTCTGTCCTACGAGCAGTACTTC
CDR3aa: CASSLGGGVWALSYEQYF

d_gene: TRBD1
j_gene: TRBJ1-4
v_gene: TRBV14
abundance: few
CDR3nt: TGTGCCAGCAGCCAGGCGATGGGACAGGGTTATGAAAAACTGTTTTTT
CDR3aa: CASSQAMGQGYEKLFF

d_gene: -
j_gene: TRBJ2-1
v_gene: TRBV4-3
abundance: -
CDR3nt: TGCGCCAGCAGCCAAGAAGGGGGGGGCTCCTACAATGAGCAGTTCTTC
CDR3aa: CASSQEGGGSYNEQFF

d_gene: -
j_gene: TRBJ2-3
v_gene: TRBV29-1
abundance: -
CDR3nt: TGCAGCGCCCGGGGGATTTACACAGATACGCAGTATTTT
CDR3aa: CSARGIYTDTQYF

d_gene: -
j_gene: TRBJ1-2
v_gene: TRBV7-2
abundance: once
CDR3nt: TGTGCCAGCAGCTTAGCGCTGGGGGGGAACTATGGCTACACCTTC
CDR3aa: CASSLALGGNYGYTF

d_gene: -
j_gene: TRBJ1-4
v_gene: TRBV5-1
abundance: -
CDR3nt: TGCGCCAGCAGCTTGGGAGGGGCAGACGAAAAACTGTTTTTT
CDR3aa: CASSLGGADEKLFF

d_gene: -
j_gene: TRBJ2-7
v_gene: TRBV10-2
abundance: -
CDR3nt: TGCGCCAGCAGTGAGTCGAGAGGAGTTGGTTACGAGCAGTACTTC
CDR3aa: CASSESRGVGYEQYF

d_gene: -
j_gene: TRBJ1-1
v_gene: TRBV10-2
abundance: -
CDR3nt: TGCGCCAGCAGTGATAGCGGAGCGTCAGCTTTCTTT
CDR3aa: CASSDSGASAFF

d_gene: -
j_gene: TRBJ1-2
v_gene: TRBV7-9
abundance: -
CDR3nt: TGTGCCAGCAGCTCAACGGGCCCGGAGCGCTACACCTTC
CDR3aa: CASSSTGPERYTF

d_gene: -
j_gene: TRBJ1-2
v_gene: TRBV5-4
abundance: -
CDR3nt: TGTGCCAGCAGCCCCGAGGAGGGTAACCATGGCTACACCTTC
CDR3aa: CASSPEEGNHGYTF

d_gene: TRBD1
j_gene: TRBJ1-2
v_gene: TRBV28
abundance: -
CDR3nt: TGTGCCAGCAGCCGAATCCGGGACAGGCTCTATGGCTACACCTTC
CDR3aa: CASSRIRDRLYGYTF

d_gene: TRBD1
j_gene: TRBJ2-2
v_gene: TRBV5-1
abundance: -
CDR3nt: TGCGCCAGCAGCTTGGGACAGGGGTCGATAACCGGGGAGCTGTTTTTT
CDR3aa: CASSLGQGSITGELFF

d_gene: -
j_gene: TRBJ1-2
v_gene: TRBV2
abundance: -
CDR3nt: TGTGCCAGCAGTGACGGCAGGGGATGGGACTATGGCTACACCTTC
CDR3aa: CASSDGRGWDYGYTF

d_gene: TRBD1
j_gene: TRBJ1-1
v_gene: TRBV12-5
abundance: few
CDR3nt: TGTGCTACCTACAGGGGGCCCAACACTGAAGCTTTCTTT
CDR3aa: CATYRGPNTEAFF

d_gene: -
j_gene: TRBJ2-1
v_gene: TRBV6-6
abundance: -
CDR3nt: TGTGCCAGCAGTTACGGACGTCACGAGCAGTTCTTC
CDR3aa: CASSYGRHEQFF

d_gene: TRBD2
j_gene: TRBJ2-1
v_gene: TRBV29-1
abundance: -
CDR3nt: TGCAGCGTTGAGTTCCGGGAGGTATACTACAATGAGCAGTTCTTC
CDR3aa: CSVEFREVYYNEQFF

d_gene: -
j_gene: TRBJ2-1
v_gene: TRBV11-3
abundance: -
CDR3nt: TGTGCCAGCAGCTTAGGGCGGGACCAGGTCTTC
CDR3aa: CASSLGRDQVF

d_gene: TRBD1
j_gene: TRBJ2-2
v_gene: TRBV7-9
abundance: -
CDR3nt: TGTGCCAGCAGAAGGACAGGTCAGAACACCGGGGAGCTGTTTTTT
CDR3aa: CASRRTGQNTGELFF

d_gene: -
j_gene: TRBJ1-2
v_gene: TRBV5-1
abundance: -
CDR3nt: TGCGCCAGCAGCGGAGGGGAAACCTATGGCTATACCTTC
CDR3aa: CASSGGETYGYTF

d_gene: -
j_gene: TRBJ2-5
v_gene: TRBV18
abundance: -
CDR3nt: TGTGCCAGCTCACCACCGTATGCTTTCCAGTACTTC
CDR3aa: CASSPPYAFQYF

d_gene: -
j_gene: TRBJ2-5
v_gene: TRBV5-6
abundance: -
CDR3nt: TGTGCCAGCACGACAGGATGGGGGACCCAGTACTTC
CDR3aa: CASTTGWGTQYF

d_gene: -
j_gene: TRBJ1-5
v_gene: TRBV4-3
abundance: -
CDR3nt: TGCGCCAGCAGCCAAGGCGTGGCCGGCAATCAGCCCCAGCATTTT
CDR3aa: CASSQGVAGNQPQHF

d_gene: TRBD2
j_gene: TRBJ2-5
v_gene: TRBV5-4
abundance: -
CDR3nt: TGTGCCAGCAGCTTGGTTAGCGGGGGGGCCAGAGAGACCCAGTACTTC
CDR3aa: CASSLVSGGARETQYF

d_gene: TRBD1
j_gene: TRBJ2-1
v_gene: TRBV10-3
abundance: -
CDR3nt: TGTGCCGTGGGGCAGGGGGAAGGTGAGCAGTTCTTC
CDR3aa: CAVGQGEGEQFF

d_gene: TRBD1
j_gene: TRBJ1-1
v_gene: TRBV19
abundance: few
CDR3nt: TGTGCCAGTAGTCCACAGGGGGCGAGGACGGAAGCTTTCTTT
CDR3aa: CASSPQGARTEAFF

d_gene: -
j_gene: TRBJ2-1
v_gene: TRBV11-2
abundance: -
CDR3nt: TGTGCCAGCAGCTCCCTGGACTACAATGAGCAGTTCTTC
CDR3aa: CASSSLDYNEQFF

d_gene: -
j_gene: TRBJ1-6
v_gene: TRBV11-3
abundance: -
CDR3nt: TGTGCCAGCAGCTTAGTGGCACCCACCCATTCACCCCTCCACTTT
CDR3aa: CASSLVAPTHSPLHF

d_gene: -
j_gene: TRBJ2-2
v_gene: TRBV27
abundance: -
CDR3nt: TGTGCCAGCAGTTTTTTGCCCGATGGGAACACCGGGGAGCTGTTTTTT
CDR3aa: CASSFLPDGNTGELFF

d_gene: -
j_gene: TRBJ1-1
v_gene: TRBV30
abundance: -
CDR3nt: TGTGCCTCAACCCCGAACACTGAAGCTTTCTTT
CDR3aa: CASTPNTEAFF

d_gene: TRBD2
j_gene: TRBJ2-1
v_gene: TRBV11-2
abundance: -
CDR3nt: TGTGCCAGCAGCTTCTGGACTAGCGGGGTGAATGAGCAGTTCTTC
CDR3aa: CASSFWTSGVNEQFF

d_gene: -
j_gene: TRBJ1-2
v_gene: TRBV11-3
abundance: -
CDR3nt: TGTGCCAGCAGTCAAGTTGGGGTTTCCTATGGCTACACCTTC
CDR3aa: CASSQVGVSYGYTF